This T cell receptor beta chain was identified during a study of Ad26.COV2.S vaccination and SARS-CoV-2 variants. Trimming removed 5 bases from V and 1 base from J, with 9 bases in between. The germline gives CDR1 SGHTA, CDR2 FQGNSA. This CDR3 is 13 amino acids long. Sequencing used immunoSEQ multiplex PCR; TCRdb keeps in-frame clones, though not all of them. The sample has some 400,000 clones; around 91% are singletons. Treatment in this sample: roughly 19 received Ad26.COV2.S at low or high dose, single or two shots; roughly five received placebo; per-sample allocation not given. Vaccine and placebo recipients were sampled on day 63 after the first injection.

The V gene is TRBV7-2, the J gene TRBJ2-7, with D hard to call. This material consisted of peripheral blood, taken in a trial of Ad26.COV2.S vaccine versus placebo. This clonotype originated in a person aged 18-60 years who received the Ad26.COV2.S COVID-19 vaccine or a placebo. CDR3 in amino acids: CASSKTQSYEQYF. CDR3 nucleotide sequence: TGTGCCAGCAGCAAGACTCAGTCCTACGAGCAGTACTTC.